The TCR beta chain under discussion was sequenced for a study of blood T cell repertoires in COVID-19. Study-wide background: There were acute and convalescent COVID-19 samples, and they came from the United States, Italy and Spain. In each case, the material was cDNA or gDNA derived from T cells, B-cell-depleted T cells, or PBMCs.

The V end lost 8 bases, the J end lost 4 bases, and 13 bases lay between the germline ends. The CDR3 is 14 amino acids. CDR1 KGHDR and CDR2 SFDVKD come from the germline V gene. This clone was recorded once. Original analysis: Amplification from reference gene primers served as the basis for estimated nucleated cell counts. Here immunoSEQ multiplex PCR was the method, and the copy in TCRdb shows in-frame clones only, minus some. For V, J and clone size, that table is used; D and trimming come from the DNA. The sample consists of 100,000 to 120,000 clones, 85% of them appearing once. Material: peripheral blood. The receptor's source is a man aged 35-49 years with acute or convalescent COVID-19. V is TRBV24-1 and J is TRBJ2-2; D is unclear. The CDR3 nucleotides read TGTGCCACCATGAGGAGTAGTGGCACCGGGGAGCTGTTTTTT. Translation: CATMRSSGTGELFF.